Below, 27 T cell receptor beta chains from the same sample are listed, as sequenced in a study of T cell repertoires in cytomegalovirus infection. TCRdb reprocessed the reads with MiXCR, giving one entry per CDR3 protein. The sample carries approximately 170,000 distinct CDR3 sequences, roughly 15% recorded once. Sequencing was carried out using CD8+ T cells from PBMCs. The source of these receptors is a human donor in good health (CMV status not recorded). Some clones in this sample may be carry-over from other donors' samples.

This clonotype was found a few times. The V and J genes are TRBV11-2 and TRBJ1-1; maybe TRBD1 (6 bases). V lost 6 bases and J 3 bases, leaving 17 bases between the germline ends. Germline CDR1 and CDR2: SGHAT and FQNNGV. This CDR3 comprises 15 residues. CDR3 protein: CASRSLGGSDTEAFF. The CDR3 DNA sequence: TGTGCCAGCAGGTCATTGGGGGGCAGCGACACTGAAGCTTTCTTT.

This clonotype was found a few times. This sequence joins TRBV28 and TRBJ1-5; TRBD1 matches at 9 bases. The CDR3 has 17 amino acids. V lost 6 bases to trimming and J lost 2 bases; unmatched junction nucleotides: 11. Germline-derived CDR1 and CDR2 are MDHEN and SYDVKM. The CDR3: CASSSKYRGHRNQPQHF. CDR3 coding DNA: TGTGCCAGCAGCTCTAAATACAGGGGGCATCGCAATCAGCCCCAGCATTTT.

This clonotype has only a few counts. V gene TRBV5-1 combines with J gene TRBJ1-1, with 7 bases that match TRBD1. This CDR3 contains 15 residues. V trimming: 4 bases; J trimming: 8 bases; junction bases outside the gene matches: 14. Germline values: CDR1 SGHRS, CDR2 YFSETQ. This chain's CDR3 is CASSTRPGQPFEAFF. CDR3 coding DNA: TGCGCCAGCAGCACCAGGCCGGGACAGCCTTTCGAAGCTTTCTTT.

The CDR3 sequence is CSASLQDSHYSNQPQHF. DNA of the CDR3: TGCAGTGCTAGCCTTCAAGACAGTCATTATAGCAATCAGCCCCAGCATTTT. This rearrangement joins TRBV20-1 to TRBJ1-5, with D perhaps TRBD1 (5 bases). The CDR3 runs to 17 residues. Trimming stripped 3 bases from V and 0 bases from J, with 18 bases between. CDR1 and CDR2 from the germline V gene are DFQATT and SNEGSKA (reference sequence).

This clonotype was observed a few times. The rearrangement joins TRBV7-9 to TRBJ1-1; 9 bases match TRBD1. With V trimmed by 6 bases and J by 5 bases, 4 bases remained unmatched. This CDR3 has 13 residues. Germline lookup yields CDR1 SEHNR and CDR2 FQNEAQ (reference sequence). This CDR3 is CASRTGQGTEAFF. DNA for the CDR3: TGTGCCAGCAGAACCGGACAGGGGACTGAAGCTTTCTTT.

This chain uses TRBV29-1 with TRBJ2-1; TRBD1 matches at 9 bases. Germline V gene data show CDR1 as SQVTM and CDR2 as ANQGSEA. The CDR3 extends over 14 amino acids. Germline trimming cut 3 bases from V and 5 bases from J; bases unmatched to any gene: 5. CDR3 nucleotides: TGCAGCGTTGAGGGACAGGGACTGGACAATGAGCAGTTCTTC. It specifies CSVEGQGLDNEQFF.

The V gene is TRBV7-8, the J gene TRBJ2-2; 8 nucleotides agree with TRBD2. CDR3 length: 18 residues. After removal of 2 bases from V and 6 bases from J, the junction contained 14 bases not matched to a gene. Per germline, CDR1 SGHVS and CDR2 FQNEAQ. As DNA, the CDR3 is TGTGCCAGCAGCTTATGGGCACTAGCGGCTCAACTGCCCGGGGAGCTGTTTTTT. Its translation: CASSLWALAAQLPGELFF.

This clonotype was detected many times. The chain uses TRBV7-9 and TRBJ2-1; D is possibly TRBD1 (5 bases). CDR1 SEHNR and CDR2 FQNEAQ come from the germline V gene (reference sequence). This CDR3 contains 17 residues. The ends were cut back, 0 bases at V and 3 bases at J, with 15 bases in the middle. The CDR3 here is CASSLAGGWGSYNEQFF. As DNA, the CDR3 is TGTGCCAGCAGCTTAGCCGGCGGATGGGGCAGCTACAATGAGCAGTTCTTC.

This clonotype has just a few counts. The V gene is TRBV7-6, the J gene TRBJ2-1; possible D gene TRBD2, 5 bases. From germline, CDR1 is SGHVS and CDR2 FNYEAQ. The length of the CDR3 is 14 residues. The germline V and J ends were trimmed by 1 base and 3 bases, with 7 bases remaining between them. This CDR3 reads CASSLGEIYNEQFF. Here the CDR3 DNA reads TGTGCCAGCAGCTTAGGGGAGATCTACAATGAGCAGTTCTTC.

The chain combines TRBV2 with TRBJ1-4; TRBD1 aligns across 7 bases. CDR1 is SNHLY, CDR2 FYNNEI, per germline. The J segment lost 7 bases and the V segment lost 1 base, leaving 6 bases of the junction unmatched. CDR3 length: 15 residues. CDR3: CASSEGGQDLEKLFF. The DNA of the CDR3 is TGTGCCAGCAGTGAAGGAGGACAGGACCTTGAAAAACTGTTTTTT.

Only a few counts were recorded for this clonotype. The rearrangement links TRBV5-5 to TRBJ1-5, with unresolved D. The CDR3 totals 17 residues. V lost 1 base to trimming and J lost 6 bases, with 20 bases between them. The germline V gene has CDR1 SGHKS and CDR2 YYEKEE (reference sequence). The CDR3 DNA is TGTGCCAGCAGCTTGCGGGCTTGGTCGGGAGGTGGTCAGCCCCAGCATTTT. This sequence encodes CASSLRAWSGGGQPQHF. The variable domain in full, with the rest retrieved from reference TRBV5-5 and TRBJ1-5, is DAGVTQSPTHLIKTRGQQVTLRCSPISGHKSVSWYQQVLGQGPQFIFQYYEKEERGRGNFPDRFSARQFPNYSSELNVNALLLGDSALYLCASSLRAWSGGGQPQHFGDGTRLSIL.

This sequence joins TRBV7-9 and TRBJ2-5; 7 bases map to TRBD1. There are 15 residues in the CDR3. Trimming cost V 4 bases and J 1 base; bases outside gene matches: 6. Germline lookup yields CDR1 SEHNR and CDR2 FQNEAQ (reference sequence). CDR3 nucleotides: TGTGCCAGCAGCTCACGGACAGGTACCCAAGAGACCCAGTACTTC. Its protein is CASSSRTGTQETQYF.

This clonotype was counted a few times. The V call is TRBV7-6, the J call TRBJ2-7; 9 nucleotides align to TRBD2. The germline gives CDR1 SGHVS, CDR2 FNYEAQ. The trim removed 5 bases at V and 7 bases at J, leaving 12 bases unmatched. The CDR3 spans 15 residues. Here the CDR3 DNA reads TGTGCCAGCAGCCCCGGGGGCGGGGGGGCGCAAGAGCAGTACTTC. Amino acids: CASSPGGGGAQEQYF.

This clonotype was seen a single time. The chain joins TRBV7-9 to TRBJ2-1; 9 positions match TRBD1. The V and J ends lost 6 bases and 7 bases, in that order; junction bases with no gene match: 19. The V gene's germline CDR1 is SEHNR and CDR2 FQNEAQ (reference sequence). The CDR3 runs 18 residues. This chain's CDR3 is CASRSGTGTRSGLNEQFF. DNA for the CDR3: TGTGCCAGCAGATCCGGGACAGGGACTCGTAGCGGGCTTAATGAGCAGTTCTTC.

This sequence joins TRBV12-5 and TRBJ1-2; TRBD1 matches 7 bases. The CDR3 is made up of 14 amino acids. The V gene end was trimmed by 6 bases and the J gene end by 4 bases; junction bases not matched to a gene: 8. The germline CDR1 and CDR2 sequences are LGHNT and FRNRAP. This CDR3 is CASGGTGASYGYTF. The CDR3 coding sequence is TGTGCTAGTGGGGGAACAGGGGCCTCCTATGGCTACACCTTC.

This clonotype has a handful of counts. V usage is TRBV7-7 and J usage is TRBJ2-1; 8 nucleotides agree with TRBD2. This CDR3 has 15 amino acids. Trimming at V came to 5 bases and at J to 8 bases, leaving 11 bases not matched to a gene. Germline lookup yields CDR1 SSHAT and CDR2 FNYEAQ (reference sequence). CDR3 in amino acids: CASSAGGSGAYEQFF. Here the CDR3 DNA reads TGTGCCAGCAGCGCGGGGGGTAGCGGGGCCTATGAGCAGTTCTTC.

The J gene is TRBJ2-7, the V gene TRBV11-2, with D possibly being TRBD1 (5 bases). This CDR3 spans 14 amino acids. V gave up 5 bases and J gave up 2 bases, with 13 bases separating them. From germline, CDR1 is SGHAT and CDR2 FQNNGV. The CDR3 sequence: CASSTDRTPYEQYF. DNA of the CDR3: TGTGCCAGCAGCACCGACAGAACCCCCTACGAGCAGTACTTC.

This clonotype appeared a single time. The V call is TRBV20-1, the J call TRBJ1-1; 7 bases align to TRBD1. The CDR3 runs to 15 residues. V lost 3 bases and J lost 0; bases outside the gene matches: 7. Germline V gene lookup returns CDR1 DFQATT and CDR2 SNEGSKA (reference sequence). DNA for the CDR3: TGCAGTGCTAGGGGAGACAGGGACTTGAACACTGAAGCTTTCTTT. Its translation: CSARGDRDLNTEAFF.

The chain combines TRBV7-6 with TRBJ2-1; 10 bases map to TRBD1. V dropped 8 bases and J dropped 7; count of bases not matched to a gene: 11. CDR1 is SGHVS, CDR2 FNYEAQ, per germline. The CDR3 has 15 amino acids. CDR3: CASRLTGGVVNEQFF. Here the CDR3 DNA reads TGTGCCAGCCGATTGACAGGGGGCGTAGTAAATGAGCAGTTCTTC.

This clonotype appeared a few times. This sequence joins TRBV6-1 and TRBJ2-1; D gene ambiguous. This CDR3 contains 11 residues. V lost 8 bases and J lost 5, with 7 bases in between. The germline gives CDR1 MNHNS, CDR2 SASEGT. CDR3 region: CASLQNNEQFF. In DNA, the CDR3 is TGTGCCAGCCTGCAGAACAATGAGCAGTTCTTC.

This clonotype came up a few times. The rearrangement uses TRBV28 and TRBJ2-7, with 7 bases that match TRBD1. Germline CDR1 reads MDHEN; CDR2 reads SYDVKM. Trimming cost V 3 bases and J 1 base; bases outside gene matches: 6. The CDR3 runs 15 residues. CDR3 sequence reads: CASSLTGIVSYEQYF. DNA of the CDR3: TGTGCCAGCAGTTTGACAGGGATTGTGTCCTACGAGCAGTACTTC.

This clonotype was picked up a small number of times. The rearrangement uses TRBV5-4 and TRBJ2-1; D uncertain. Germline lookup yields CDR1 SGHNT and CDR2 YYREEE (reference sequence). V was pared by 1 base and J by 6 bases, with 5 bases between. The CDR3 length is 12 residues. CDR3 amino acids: CASSLYFNEQFF. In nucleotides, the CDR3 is TGTGCCAGCAGCTTGTACTTCAATGAGCAGTTCTTC.

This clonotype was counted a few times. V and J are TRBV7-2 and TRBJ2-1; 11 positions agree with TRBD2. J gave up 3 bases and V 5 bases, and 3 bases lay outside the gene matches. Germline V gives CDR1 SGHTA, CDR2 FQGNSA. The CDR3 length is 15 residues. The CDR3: CASSLLAGDYNEQFF. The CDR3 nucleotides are TGTGCCAGCAGCCTACTAGCGGGAGACTACAATGAGCAGTTCTTC.

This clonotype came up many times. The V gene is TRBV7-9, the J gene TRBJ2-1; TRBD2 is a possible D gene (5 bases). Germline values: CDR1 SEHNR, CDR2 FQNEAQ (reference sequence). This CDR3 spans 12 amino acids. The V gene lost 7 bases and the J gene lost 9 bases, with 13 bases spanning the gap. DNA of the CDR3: TGTGCCAGCACCCTACTAGGTGGTGAGCAGTTCTTC. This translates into CASTLLGGEQFF.

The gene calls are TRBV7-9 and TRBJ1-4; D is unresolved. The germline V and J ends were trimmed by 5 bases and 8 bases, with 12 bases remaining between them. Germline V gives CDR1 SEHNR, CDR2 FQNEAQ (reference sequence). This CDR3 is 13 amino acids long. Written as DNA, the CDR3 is TGTGCCAGCAGCCTGGACCGCACCGAAAAACTGTTTTTT. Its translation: CASSLDRTEKLFF.

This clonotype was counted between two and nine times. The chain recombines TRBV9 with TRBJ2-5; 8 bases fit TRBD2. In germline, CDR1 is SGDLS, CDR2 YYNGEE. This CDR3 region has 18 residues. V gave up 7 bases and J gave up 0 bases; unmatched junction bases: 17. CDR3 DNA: TGTGCCAGCGGCGCCTCCGGCCGAGCGGGGGCCCACCAAGAGACCCAGTACTTC. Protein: CASGASGRAGAHQETQYF.

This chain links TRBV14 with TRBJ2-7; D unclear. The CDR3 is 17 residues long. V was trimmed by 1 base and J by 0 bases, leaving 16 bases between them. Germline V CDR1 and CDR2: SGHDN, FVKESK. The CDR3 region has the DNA TGTGCCAGCAGCCAAGTTCTTGGTGGCAGGAACTCCTACGAGCAGTACTTC. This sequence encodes CASSQVLGGRNSYEQYF.